What follows describes a single T cell receptor beta chain. Its antigen is unidentified. Data came from immunoSEQ multiplex PCR; TCRdb stores just in-frame clones and leaves some out. The table lists 25,000 to 40,000 clones, 88% of them singletons. Germline CDR1 SEHNR, CDR2 FQNEAQ (reference sequence). This CDR3 comprises 15 residues. V lost 3 bases and J lost 0; bases outside the gene matches: 0. The data were taken from a study of stem cell transplantation in POMP-related autoinflammatory disease. Overall study results and limits: Unique TRB V-J gene pairings were limited in number in patients with PRAID.

This specimen consisted of CD4+ T cells from PBMCs, obtained before stem cell transplantation. The chain joins TRBV7-9 to TRBJ2-5; 11 bases map to TRBD2. The sequence came from a human donor with POMP-related autoinflammation and immune dysregulation (PRAID). CDR3 residues: CASSFSGRDQETQYF. Here the CDR3 DNA reads TGTGCCAGCAGCTTTAGCGGGAGGGACCAAGAGACCCAGTACTTC.